This TCR beta chain was sequenced for a study of regulatory T cells in long-lasting Graves disease. CDR3-region Arm-PCR and iRepertoire HTBI primers produced the TCR beta libraries. Each CDR3 protein gets one entry after TCRdb re-called the multiplex PCR reads with MiXCR. Of fewer than 450,000 distinct CDR3 sequences listed, 23% were seen once; the top ten hold about a quarter. Time point noted: persistent/refractory GD, antithyroid drugs over 5 years with positive TRAb. The TCR library was prepared using RNA isolated from PBMCs. Into tubes containing EDTA, about 9 milliliters of peripheral blood were drawn. This CDR3 has 15 residues. The ends lost 5 bases at V and 2 bases at J; junction bases unmatched: 8. The germline gives CDR1 SQVTM, CDR2 ANQGSEA.

Material: peripheral blood mononuclear cells (PBMCs), obtained when the disease was refractory, from a patient treated with antithyroid drugs. This chain connects TRBV29-1 to TRBJ2-7; the match to TRBD2 covers 11 bases. The TCR originated in a female donor with Graves disease. CDR3 amino acids: CSVSTSGRAPYEQYF. CDR3 nucleotides: TGCAGCGTTTCCACTAGCGGGAGAGCTCCCTACGAGCAGTACTTC.